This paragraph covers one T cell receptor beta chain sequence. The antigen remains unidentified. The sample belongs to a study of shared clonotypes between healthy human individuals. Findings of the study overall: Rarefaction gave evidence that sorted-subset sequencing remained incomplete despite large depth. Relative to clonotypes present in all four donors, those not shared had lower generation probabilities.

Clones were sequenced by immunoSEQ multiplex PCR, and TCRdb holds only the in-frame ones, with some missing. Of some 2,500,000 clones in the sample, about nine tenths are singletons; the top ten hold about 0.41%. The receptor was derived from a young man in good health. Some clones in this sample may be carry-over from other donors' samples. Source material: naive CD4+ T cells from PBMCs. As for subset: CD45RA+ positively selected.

Here the CDR3 reads CASSPTSGRTTYEQYF. The CDR3 DNA is TGTGCCAGCTCACCGACTAGCGGGAGGACTACCTACGAGCAGTACTTC. The rearrangement links TRBV18 to TRBJ2-7, with TRBD2 matching over 13 bases. Germline lookup yields CDR1 KGHSH and CDR2 LQKENI. J gave up 2 bases and V 3 bases, and 4 bases lay outside the gene matches. The CDR3 has 16 residues.